Each of the 26 T cell receptor beta chains below was sequenced from the same sample in a study of cytomegalovirus exposure and HLA in healthy donors. The PCR ran on 60 Vbeta and 13 Jbeta primers. Assay used: immunoSEQ multiplex PCR; TCRdb lists only in-frame clones, some missing. The table lists tens of thousands of clones, about three quarters of them singletons, with around 8.9% in the top ten. The sequencing sample was made of PBMCs. The receptors were sampled from a man in his forties in good health and CMV-seronegative.

This chain links TRBV5-1 with TRBJ2-5; a weak D match, TRBD2 (6 bases). The germline gives CDR1 SGHRS, CDR2 YFSETQ. The CDR3 sequence is 15 residues long. V was cut by 0 bases and J by 2 bases, with 11 bases left in between. CDR3: CASSLGVAAQETQYF. CDR3 DNA sequence: TGCGCCAGCAGCTTGGGAGTAGCGGCTCAAGAGACCCAGTACTTC.

The rearrangement uses TRBV5-1 and TRBJ1-6; D is possibly TRBD1 (5 bases). The CDR3 is made up of 17 amino acids. Germline V gives CDR1 SGHRS, CDR2 YFSETQ. The V end was cut by 6 bases, the J end by 7 bases, with 23 bases between. The CDR3 here is CASIPPVGAIWNSPLHF. The CDR3 region has the DNA TGCGCCAGCATCCCCCCAGTAGGGGCTATTTGGAATTCACCCCTCCACTTT.

The chain links TRBV18 to TRBJ2-7; 9 nucleotides agree with TRBD1. With 2 bases clipped from V and 3 bases from J, the junction kept 8 bases outside the gene matches. The CDR3 extends over 16 amino acids. Germline V gene lookup returns CDR1 KGHSH and CDR2 LQKENI. In DNA form, the CDR3 reads TGTGCCAGCTCACCAACATCCGGGACAGGGTTCTACGAGCAGTACTTC. This gives the protein CASSPTSGTGFYEQYF.

This clone occurred a few times. The chain combines TRBV2 with TRBJ2-2; D is undetermined. This CDR3 is 14 amino acids long. V lost 8 bases and J lost 2, with 12 bases in between. The germline gives CDR1 SNHLY, CDR2 FYNNEI. CDR3 coding DNA: TGTGCCAGCGCTAAGACACCTAACACCGGGGAGCTGTTTTTT. Its translation is CASAKTPNTGELFF.

This chain links TRBV6-5 with TRBJ1-1, with 9 bases matching TRBD1. Trimming took 5 bases from V and 2 from J; bases not matched to a gene: 3. Germline-derived CDR1 and CDR2 are MNHEY and SVGAGI. The CDR3 has 14 residues. The CDR3 reads CASSGGQGNTEAFF. For the CDR3, the DNA is TGTGCCAGCAGTGGGGGACAGGGTAACACTGAAGCTTTCTTT.

The chain joins TRBV5-4 to TRBJ2-3, with TRBD1 matching 7 bases. CDR3 length: 13 residues. The germline gives CDR1 SGHNT, CDR2 YYREEE (reference sequence). Unmatched junction bases numbered 14, after V lost 4 bases and J lost 15 bases. The CDR3 nucleotides are TGTGCCAGCAGCCCCCCGGACAGGAGTAGGGAATATTTT. Protein product: CASSPPDRSREYF.

This CDR3 reads CASSEPGRTYTDTQYF. Here the CDR3 DNA reads TGTGCCAGCTCAGAACCGGGGAGGACCTACACAGATACGCAGTATTTT. The V gene is TRBV18, the J gene TRBJ2-3; D is possibly TRBD2 (6 bases). Germline loops: CDR1 KGHSH, CDR2 LQKENI. V was pared by 5 bases and J by 2 bases, with 17 bases between. CDR3 length: 16 residues.

V usage is TRBV7-6 and J usage is TRBJ2-3; 8 bases are a match to TRBD2. Trimming cost V 1 base and J 0 bases; bases outside gene matches: 3. Per the germline V gene, CDR1 is SGHVS and CDR2 is FNYEAQ. The CDR3 sequence is 16 residues long. The CDR3 DNA is TGTGCCAGCAGCTTAGTCGGCGGGAGGAGCACAGATACGCAGTATTTT. Translating it yields CASSLVGGRSTDTQYF.

The rearrangement uses TRBV18 and TRBJ2-7, with a possible D match to TRBD1 (6 bases). The V gene's germline CDR1 is KGHSH and CDR2 LQKENI. Trimming stripped 2 bases from V and 1 base from J, with 12 bases between. This CDR3 has 15 residues. For the CDR3, the DNA is TGTGCCAGCTCACCAGGGACAAGGGAGTCCTACGAGCAGTACTTC. Residues: CASSPGTRESYEQYF. Filled out from reference TRBV18 and TRBJ2-7, the complete variable domain reads NAGVMQNPRHLVRRRGQEARLRCSPMKGHSHVYWYRQLPEEGLKFMVYLQKENIIDESGMPKERFSAEFPKEGPSILRIQQVVRGDSAAYFCASSPGTRESYEQYFGPGTRLTVT.

The chain uses TRBV6-5 and TRBJ1-2, with D uncertain. V was trimmed by 5 bases and J by 8 bases, leaving 9 bases between them. CDR3 length: 11 residues. Germline CDR1 is MNHEY and CDR2 is SVGAGI. CDR3 amino acids: CASSEAGGYTF. CDR3 nucleotide sequence: TGTGCCAGCAGTGAGGCGGGAGGCTACACCTTC.

The chain has TRBV7-9 and TRBJ2-5; 7 bases agree with TRBD1. Per the germline V gene, CDR1 is SEHNR and CDR2 is FQNEAQ (reference sequence). V shed 5 bases and J 1 base; nucleotides not matched to a gene: 7. The CDR3 extends over 15 amino acids. CDR3 loop: CASSAIGTAQETQYF. The DNA of the CDR3 is TGTGCCAGCAGCGCCATAGGGACAGCCCAAGAGACCCAGTACTTC.

The chain couples TRBV4-2 to TRBJ2-3, with 10 bases identical to TRBD2. With 0 bases clipped from V and 4 bases from J, the junction kept 13 bases outside the gene matches. CDR1 and CDR2 from the germline V gene are LGHNA and YNFKEQ. The CDR3 is made up of 19 amino acids. The CDR3 loop is CASSQEFGFSGRLADTQYF. CDR3 sequence (DNA): TGTGCCAGCAGCCAAGAGTTCGGGTTTAGCGGGAGGTTGGCAGATACGCAGTATTTT.

CDR3 region: CASSGGQPRYEQYF. The CDR3, as DNA: TGTGCCAGTAGTGGAGGCCAACCGAGATACGAGCAGTACTTC. This rearrangement joins TRBV19 to TRBJ2-7; perhaps TRBD2 as D (5 bases). V gave up 5 bases and J gave up 4 bases, with 15 bases separating them. The CDR3 has 14 amino acids. The germline CDR1 and CDR2 sequences are LNHDA and SQIVND (reference sequence).

In its sample, this clone was seen a few times. The chain is built from TRBV28 and TRBJ2-7, with TRBD1 matching over 9 bases. This CDR3 is built from 14 residues. Trimming took 6 bases from V and 0 from J; bases not matched to a gene: 3. CDR1 is MDHEN and CDR2 is SYDVKM in the germline V gene. The CDR3 DNA follows: TGTGCCAGCAGGGGGACAGGGCGCTCCTACGAGCAGTACTTC. Amino acids: CASRGTGRSYEQYF.

This clone was recorded only once. The rearrangement links TRBV14 to TRBJ1-2; TRBD1 matches 7 bases. The CDR3 is 14 amino acids. The germline V gene encodes CDR1 SGHDN and CDR2 FVKESK. The V segment lost 0 bases and the J segment 8 bases; nucleotides outside the gene matches: 6. CDR3 protein: CASSQETGRRGYTF. In DNA, the CDR3 is TGTGCCAGCAGCCAAGAGACAGGGCGTCGAGGCTACACCTTC.

In its sample, this clone was seen once. This CDR3 reads CASSYGNSYEQYF. The CDR3 coding sequence is TGTGCCAGCAGTTATGGCAACTCCTACGAGCAGTACTTC. V gene TRBV6-5 combines with J gene TRBJ2-7; no clear D. There are 13 residues in the CDR3. The V gene's germline CDR1 is MNHEY and CDR2 SVGAGI. V was pared by 3 bases and J by 0 bases, with 6 bases between.

V usage is TRBV6-5 and J usage is TRBJ2-3; D is possibly TRBD2 (6 bases). Germline-derived CDR1 and CDR2 are MNHEY and SVGAGI. This CDR3 contains 14 residues. The V end lost 8 bases, the J end lost 1 base, and 13 bases lay between the germline ends. DNA for the CDR3: TGTGCCAGCGGGCGGGGTGAGGGCACAGATACGCAGTATTTT. This encodes CASGRGEGTDTQYF.

The rearrangement uses TRBV28 and TRBJ1-5; D possibly corresponds to TRBD1 (6 bases). The germline gives CDR1 MDHEN, CDR2 SYDVKM. V was clipped by 10 bases and J by 2 bases, with 24 bases between them. The CDR3 is 17 amino acids. This chain's CDR3 is CATQFGGGLLGNQPQHF. As DNA, the CDR3 is TGTGCCACCCAGTTCGGGGGGGGGCTGTTGGGCAATCAGCCCCAGCATTTT.

V is TRBV5-1 and J is TRBJ2-4; D gene uncertain. This CDR3 region has 15 residues. Trimming pared 2 bases from V and 5 bases from J, leaving 14 bases between. CDR1 is SGHRS, CDR2 YFSETQ, per germline. The CDR3 loop reads CASSLMSYTENIQYF. DNA for the CDR3: TGCGCCAGCAGCTTAATGTCGTATACGGAAAACATTCAGTACTTC.

The V and J genes are TRBV15 and TRBJ2-3; 10 positions match TRBD2. The germline V gene has CDR1 LNHNV and CDR2 YYDKDF (reference sequence). Unmatched junction bases numbered 0, after V lost 1 base and J lost 5 bases. The CDR3 totals 14 residues. CDR3 DNA sequence: TGTGCCACCAGCAGAGGACTAGCGGGAGATACGCAGTATTTT. Its protein product is CATSRGLAGDTQYF.

The rearrangement joins TRBV2 to TRBJ2-3; D gene ambiguous. This CDR3 is built from 13 residues. V dropped 8 bases and J dropped 0 bases, with 9 bases sitting between them. The V gene's germline CDR1 is SNHLY and CDR2 FYNNEI. The chain's CDR3 is CASHQASTDTQYF. Here the CDR3 DNA reads TGTGCCAGCCACCAGGCCAGCACAGATACGCAGTATTTT.

There are a few counts of this clone. V is TRBV2 and J is TRBJ2-7, with D possibly matching TRBD2 (6 bases). Per germline, CDR1 SNHLY and CDR2 FYNNEI. The CDR3 is 14 amino acids. Trimming cost V 2 bases and J 2 bases, with 10 bases left between them. For the CDR3, the DNA is TGTGCCAGCAGTGAAATCAGGGAGGCCTACGAGCAGTACTTC. Its protein product is CASSEIREAYEQYF. Complete variable domain (other parts from reference TRBV2 and TRBJ2-7): EPEVTQTPSHQVTQMGQEVILRCVPISNHLYFYWYRQILGQKVEFLVSFYNNEISEKSEIFDDQFSVERPDGSNFTLKIRSTKLEDSAMYFCASSEIREAYEQYFGPGTRLTVT.

The chain employs TRBV9 and TRBJ2-3; D unclear. V lost 1 base and J 6 bases, leaving 9 bases between the germline ends. Germline CDR1 SGDLS, CDR2 YYNGEE. The CDR3 spans 13 residues. The CDR3 coding sequence is TGTGCCAGCAGCGTAATGCACTTGGATACGCAGTATTTT. This gives the protein CASSVMHLDTQYF.

The chain combines TRBV6-1 with TRBJ2-7, with TRBD2 as a possible D gene (5 bases). Germline CDR1 is MNHNS and CDR2 is SASEGT. The CDR3 sequence is 13 residues long. Trimming took off 5 bases at V and 1 base at J, with 9 bases between the two ends. The CDR3 loop is CASSRGYSYEQYF. CDR3 sequence (DNA): TGTGCCAGCAGTAGAGGGTATTCCTACGAGCAGTACTTC.

This rearrangement joins TRBV5-4 to TRBJ1-5, with D unresolved. The CDR3 is made up of 15 amino acids. Germline CDR1 SGHNT, CDR2 YYREEE (reference sequence). V gave up 0 bases and J gave up 0 bases, with 7 bases separating them. The CDR3 region has the DNA TGTGCCAGCAGCTTGGCGGGGAATAGCAATCAGCCCCAGCATTTT. Its translation: CASSLAGNSNQPQHF. The full variable domain, completed using reference TRBV5-4 and TRBJ1-5, is ETGVTQSPTHLIKTRGQQVTLRCSSQSGHNTVSWYQQALGQGPQFIFQYYREEENGRGNFPPRFSGLQFPNYSSELNVNALELDDSALYLCASSLAGNSNQPQHFGDGTRLSIL.

The chain uses TRBV7-9 and TRBJ2-7, with 9 bases aligning to TRBD2. Germline V CDR1 and CDR2: SEHNR, FQNEAQ (reference sequence). Unmatched junction bases numbered 0, after V lost 4 bases and J lost 2 bases. CDR3 size: 13 residues. DNA for the CDR3: TGTGCCAGCAGCTGGACTAGCGCCTACGAGCAGTACTTC. As protein: CASSWTSAYEQYF.